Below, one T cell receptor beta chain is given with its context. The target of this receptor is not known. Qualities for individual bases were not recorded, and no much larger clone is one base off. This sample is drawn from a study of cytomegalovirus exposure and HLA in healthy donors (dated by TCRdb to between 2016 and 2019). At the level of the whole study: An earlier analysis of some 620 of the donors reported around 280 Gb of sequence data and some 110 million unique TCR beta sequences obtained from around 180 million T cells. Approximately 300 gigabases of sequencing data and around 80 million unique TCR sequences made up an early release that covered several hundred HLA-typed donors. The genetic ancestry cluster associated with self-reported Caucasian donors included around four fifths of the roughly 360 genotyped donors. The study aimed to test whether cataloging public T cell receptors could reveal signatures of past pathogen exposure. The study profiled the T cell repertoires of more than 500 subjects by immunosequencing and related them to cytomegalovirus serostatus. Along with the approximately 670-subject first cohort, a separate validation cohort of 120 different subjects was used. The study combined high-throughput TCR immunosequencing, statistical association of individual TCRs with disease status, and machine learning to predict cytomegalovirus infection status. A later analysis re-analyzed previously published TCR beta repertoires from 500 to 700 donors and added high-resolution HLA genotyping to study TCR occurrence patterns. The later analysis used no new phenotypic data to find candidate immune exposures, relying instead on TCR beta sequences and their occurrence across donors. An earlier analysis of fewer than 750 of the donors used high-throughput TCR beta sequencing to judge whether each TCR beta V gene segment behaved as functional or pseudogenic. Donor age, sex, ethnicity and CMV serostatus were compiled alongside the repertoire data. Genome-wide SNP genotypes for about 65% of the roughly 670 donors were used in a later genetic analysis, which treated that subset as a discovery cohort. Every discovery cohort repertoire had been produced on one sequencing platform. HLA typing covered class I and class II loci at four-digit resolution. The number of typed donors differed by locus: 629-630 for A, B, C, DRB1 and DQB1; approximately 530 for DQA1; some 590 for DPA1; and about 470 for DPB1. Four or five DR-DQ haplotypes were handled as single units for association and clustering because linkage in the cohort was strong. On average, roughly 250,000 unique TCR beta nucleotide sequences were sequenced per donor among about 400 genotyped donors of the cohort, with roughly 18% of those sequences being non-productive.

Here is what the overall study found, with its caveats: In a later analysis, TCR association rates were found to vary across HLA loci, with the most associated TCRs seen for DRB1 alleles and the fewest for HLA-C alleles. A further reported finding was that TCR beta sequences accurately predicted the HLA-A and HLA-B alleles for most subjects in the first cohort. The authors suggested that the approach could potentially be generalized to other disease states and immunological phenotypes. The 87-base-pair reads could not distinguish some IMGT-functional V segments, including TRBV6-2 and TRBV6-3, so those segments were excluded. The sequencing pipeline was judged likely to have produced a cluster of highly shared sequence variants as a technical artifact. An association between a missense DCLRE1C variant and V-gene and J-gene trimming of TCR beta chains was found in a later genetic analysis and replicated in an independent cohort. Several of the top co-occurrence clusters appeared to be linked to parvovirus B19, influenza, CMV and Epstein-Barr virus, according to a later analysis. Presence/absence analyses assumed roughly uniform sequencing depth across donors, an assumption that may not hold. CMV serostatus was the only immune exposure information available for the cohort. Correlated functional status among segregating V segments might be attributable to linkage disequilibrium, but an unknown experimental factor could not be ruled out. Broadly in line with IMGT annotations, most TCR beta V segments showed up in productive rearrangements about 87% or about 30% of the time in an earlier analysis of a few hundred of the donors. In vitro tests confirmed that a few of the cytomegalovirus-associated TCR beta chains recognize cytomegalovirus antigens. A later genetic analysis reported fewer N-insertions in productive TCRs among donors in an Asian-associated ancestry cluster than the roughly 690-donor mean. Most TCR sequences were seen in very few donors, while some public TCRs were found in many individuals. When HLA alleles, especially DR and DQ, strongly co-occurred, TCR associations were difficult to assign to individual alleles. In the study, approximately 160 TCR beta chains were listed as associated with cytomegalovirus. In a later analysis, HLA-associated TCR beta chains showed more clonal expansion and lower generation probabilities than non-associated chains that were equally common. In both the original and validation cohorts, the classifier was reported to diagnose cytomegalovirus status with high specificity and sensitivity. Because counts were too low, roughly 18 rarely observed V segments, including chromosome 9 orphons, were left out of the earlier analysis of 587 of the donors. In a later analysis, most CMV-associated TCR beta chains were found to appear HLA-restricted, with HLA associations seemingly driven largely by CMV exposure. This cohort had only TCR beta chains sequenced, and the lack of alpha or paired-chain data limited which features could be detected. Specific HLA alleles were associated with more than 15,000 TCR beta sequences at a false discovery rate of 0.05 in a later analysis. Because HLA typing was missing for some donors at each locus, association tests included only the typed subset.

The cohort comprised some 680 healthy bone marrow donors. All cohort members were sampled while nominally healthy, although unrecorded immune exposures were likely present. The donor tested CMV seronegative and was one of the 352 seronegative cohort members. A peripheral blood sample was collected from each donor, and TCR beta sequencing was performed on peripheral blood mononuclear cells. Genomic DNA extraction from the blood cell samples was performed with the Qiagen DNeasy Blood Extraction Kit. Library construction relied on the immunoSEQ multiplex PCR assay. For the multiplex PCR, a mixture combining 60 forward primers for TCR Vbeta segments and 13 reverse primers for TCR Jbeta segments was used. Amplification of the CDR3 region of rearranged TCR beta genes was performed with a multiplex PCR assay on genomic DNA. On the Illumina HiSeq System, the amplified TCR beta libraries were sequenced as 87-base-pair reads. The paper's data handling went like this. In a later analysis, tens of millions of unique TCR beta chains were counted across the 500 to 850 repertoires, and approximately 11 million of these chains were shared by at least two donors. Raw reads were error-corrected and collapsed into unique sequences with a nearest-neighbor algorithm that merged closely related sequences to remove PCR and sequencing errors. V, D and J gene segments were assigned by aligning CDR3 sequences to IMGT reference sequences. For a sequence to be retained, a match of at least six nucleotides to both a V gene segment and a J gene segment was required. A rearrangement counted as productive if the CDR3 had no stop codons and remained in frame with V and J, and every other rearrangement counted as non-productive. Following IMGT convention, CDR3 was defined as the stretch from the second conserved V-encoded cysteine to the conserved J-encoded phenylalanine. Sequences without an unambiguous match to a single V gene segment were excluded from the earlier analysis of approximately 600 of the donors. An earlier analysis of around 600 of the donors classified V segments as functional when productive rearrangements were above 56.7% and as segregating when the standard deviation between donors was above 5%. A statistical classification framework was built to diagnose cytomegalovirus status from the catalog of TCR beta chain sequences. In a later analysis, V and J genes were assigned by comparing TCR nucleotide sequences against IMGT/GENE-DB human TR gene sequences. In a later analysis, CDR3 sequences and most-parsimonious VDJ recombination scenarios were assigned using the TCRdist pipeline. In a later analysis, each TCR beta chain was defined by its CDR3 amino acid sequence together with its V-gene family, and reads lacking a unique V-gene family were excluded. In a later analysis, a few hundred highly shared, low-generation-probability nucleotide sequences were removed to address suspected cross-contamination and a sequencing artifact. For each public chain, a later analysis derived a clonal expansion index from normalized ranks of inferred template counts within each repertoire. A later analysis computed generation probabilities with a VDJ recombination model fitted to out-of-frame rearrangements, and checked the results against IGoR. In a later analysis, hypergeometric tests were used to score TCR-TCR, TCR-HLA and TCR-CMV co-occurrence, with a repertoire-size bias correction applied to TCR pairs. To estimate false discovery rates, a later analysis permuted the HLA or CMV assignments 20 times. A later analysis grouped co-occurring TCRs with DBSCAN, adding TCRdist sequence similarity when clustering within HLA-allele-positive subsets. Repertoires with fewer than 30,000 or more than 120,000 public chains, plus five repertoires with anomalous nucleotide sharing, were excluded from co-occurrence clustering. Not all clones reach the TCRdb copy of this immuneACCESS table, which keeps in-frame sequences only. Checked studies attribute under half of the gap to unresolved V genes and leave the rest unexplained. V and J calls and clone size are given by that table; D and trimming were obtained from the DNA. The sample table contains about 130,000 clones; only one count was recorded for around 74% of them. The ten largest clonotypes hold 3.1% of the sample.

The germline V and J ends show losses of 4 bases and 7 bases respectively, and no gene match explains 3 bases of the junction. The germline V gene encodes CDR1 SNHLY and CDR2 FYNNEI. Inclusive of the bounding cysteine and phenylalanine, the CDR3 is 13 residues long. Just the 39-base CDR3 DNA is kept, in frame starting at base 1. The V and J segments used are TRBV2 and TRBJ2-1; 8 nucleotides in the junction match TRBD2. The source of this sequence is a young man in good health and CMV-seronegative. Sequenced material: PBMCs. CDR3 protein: CASSGASGNEQFF. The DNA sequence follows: TGTGCCAGCAGTGGTGCTAGCGGGAATGAGCAGTTCTTC.